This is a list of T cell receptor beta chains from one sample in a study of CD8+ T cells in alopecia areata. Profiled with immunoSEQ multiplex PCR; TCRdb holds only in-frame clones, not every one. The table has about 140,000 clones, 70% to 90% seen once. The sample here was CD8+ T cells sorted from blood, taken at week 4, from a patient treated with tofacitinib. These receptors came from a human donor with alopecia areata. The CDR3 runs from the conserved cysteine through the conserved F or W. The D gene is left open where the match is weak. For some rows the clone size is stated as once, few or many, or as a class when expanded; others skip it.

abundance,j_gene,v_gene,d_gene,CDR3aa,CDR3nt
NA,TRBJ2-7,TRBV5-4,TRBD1,CASSWDRGSLEQYF,TGTGCCAGCAGCTGGGACAGGGGGTCCCTCGAGCAGTACTTC
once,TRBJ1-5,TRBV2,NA,CASSEAGASNQPQHF,TGTGCCAGCAGTGAAGCAGGGGCCAGCAATCAGCCCCAGCATTTT
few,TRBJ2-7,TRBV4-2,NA,CASSQEKGWAYEQYF,TGTGCCAGCAGCCAAGAGAAAGGCTGGGCTTACGAGCAGTACTTC
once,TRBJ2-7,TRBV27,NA,CASTRSGTDSYEQYF,TGTGCCAGCACCAGGTCGGGGACCGACTCCTACGAGCAGTACTTC
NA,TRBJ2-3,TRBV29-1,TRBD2,CSVDPSGRTGDTQYF,TGCAGCGTTGACCCTAGCGGGAGAACTGGAGATACGCAGTATTTT
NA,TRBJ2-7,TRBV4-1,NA,CASSQGGATYEQYF,TGCGCCAGCAGCCAAGGGGGGGCCACCTACGAGCAGTACTTC
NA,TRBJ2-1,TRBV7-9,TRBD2,CASSLGTSGGLFADEQFF,TGTGCCAGCAGCTTAGGGACTAGCGGCGGGCTCTTCGCAGATGAGCAGTTCTTC
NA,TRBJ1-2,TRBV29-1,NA,CSVESIFRTEANYGYTF,TGCAGCGTTGAAAGTATTTTCAGGACGGAAGCTAACTATGGCTACACCTTC
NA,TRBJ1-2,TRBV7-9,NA,CASSLAGEAFLANYGYTF,TGTGCCAGCAGCTTAGCGGGGGAAGCGTTTCTCGCTAACTATGGCTACACCTTC
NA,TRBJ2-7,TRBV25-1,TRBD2,CASCRSGSLDEQYF,TGTGCCAGCTGCAGAAGCGGGAGCCTCGACGAGCAGTACTTC
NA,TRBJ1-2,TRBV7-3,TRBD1,CASSSWTGEAGYTF,TGTGCCAGCAGCTCCTGGACAGGGGAGGCCGGCTACACCTTC
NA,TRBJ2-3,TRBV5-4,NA,CASSPPTTDTQYF,TGTGCCAGCAGCCCGCCAACCACAGATACGCAGTATTTT
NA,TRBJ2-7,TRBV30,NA,CAWKKQGHEQYF,TGTGCCTGGAAAAAACAGGGCCACGAGCAGTACTTC
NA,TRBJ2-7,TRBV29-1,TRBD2,CSVEGTSEYEQYF,TGCAGCGTTGAAGGGACTAGCGAGTACGAGCAGTACTTC
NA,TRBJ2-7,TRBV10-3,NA,CASTETHYEQYF,TGTGCCAGCACAGAGACCCACTACGAGCAGTACTTC
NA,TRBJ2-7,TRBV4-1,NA,CASSQAGPSYEQYF,TGCGCCAGCAGCCAGGCCGGGCCATCCTACGAGCAGTACTTC
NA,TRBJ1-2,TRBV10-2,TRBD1,CASSEAGTGNGYTF,TGCGCCAGCAGTGAGGCGGGGACAGGAAACGGCTACACCTTC
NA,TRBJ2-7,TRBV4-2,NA,CASSQEGERSHEQYF,TGTGCCAGCAGCCAAGAGGGGGAGCGAAGCCACGAGCAGTACTTC
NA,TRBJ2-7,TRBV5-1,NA,CASSLLRPGYEQYF,TGCGCCAGCAGCCTCCTCCGCCCCGGCTACGAGCAGTACTTC
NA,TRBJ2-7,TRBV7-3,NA,CASSLYPSYEQYF,TGTGCCAGCAGCTTATATCCCTCCTACGAGCAGTACTTC
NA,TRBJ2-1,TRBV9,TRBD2,CASSAPSSGGYNEQFF,TGTGCCAGCAGCGCCCCATCTAGCGGGGGATACAATGAGCAGTTCTTC
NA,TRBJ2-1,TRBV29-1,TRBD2,CSVDPGLAGPTPYNEQFF,TGCAGCGTTGATCCGGGACTAGCGGGCCCGACGCCCTACAATGAGCAGTTCTTC
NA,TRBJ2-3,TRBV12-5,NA,CASGLVGGKVEGFTDTQYF,TGTGCTAGTGGTTTGGTCGGCGGTAAGGTGGAGGGGTTCACAGATACGCAGTATTTT
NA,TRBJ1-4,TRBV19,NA,CASSIRVDNEKLFF,TGTGCCAGTAGTATAAGGGTTGATAATGAAAAACTGTTTTTT
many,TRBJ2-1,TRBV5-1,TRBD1,CASSSGTADPSYNEQFF,TGCGCCAGCAGCTCGGGGACAGCCGATCCCTCCTACAATGAGCAGTTCTTC
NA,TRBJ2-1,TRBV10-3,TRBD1,CAISGTGYNEQFF,TGTGCCATCAGTGGGACAGGTTACAATGAGCAGTTCTTC
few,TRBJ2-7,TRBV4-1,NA,CASSQDFRGSSSYEQYF,TGCGCCAGCAGCCAAGATTTTCGGGGCTCGAGCTCCTACGAGCAGTACTTC
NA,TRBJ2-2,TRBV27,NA,CASSLVGPGELFF,TGTGCCAGCAGTTTAGTAGGACCCGGGGAGCTGTTTTTT
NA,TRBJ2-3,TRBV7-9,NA,CASSDTQGYTDTQYF,TGTGCCAGCAGCGACACACAGGGTTACACAGATACGCAGTATTTT
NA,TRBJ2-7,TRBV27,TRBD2,CASHGTSGLYEQYF,TGTGCCAGCCACGGGACTAGCGGACTTTACGAGCAGTACTTC
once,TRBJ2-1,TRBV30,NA,CAWSIEEYYNEQFF,TGTGCCTGGAGTATTGAGGAGTACTACAATGAGCAGTTCTTC
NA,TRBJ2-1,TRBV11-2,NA,CASSLDNGVNEQFF,TGTGCCAGCAGCTTAGATAATGGGGTGAATGAGCAGTTCTTC
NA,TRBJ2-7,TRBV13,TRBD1,CASSDGTGSHEQYF,TGTGCCAGCAGTGACGGGACAGGGAGCCACGAGCAGTACTTC
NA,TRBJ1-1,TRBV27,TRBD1,CASSDLPGQGNTEAFF,TGTGCCAGCAGTGACCTCCCCGGACAGGGGAATACTGAAGCTTTCTTT
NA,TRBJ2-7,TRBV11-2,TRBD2,CASSPVDSGKYEQYF,TGTGCCAGCAGCCCTGTGGATAGCGGGAAGTACGAGCAGTACTTC
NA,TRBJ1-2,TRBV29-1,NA,CSVESPYYGYTFGSGTSGGYTF,NA
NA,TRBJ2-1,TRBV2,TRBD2,CASSEASGGQFF,TGTGCCAGCAGTGAAGCGTCGGGGGGGCAGTTCTTC
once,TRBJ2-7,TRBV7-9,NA,CASSLEGKGRMIYEQYF,TGTGCCAGCAGCTTAGAGGGAAAGGGTCGGATGATCTACGAGCAGTACTTC
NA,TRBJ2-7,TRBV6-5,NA,CASSLSFGSSYEQYF,TGTGCCAGCAGCCTGTCCTTTGGGAGCTCCTACGAGCAGTACTTC
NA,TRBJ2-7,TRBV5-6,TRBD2,CASSGGLAGSYEQYF,TGTGCCAGCAGCGGGGGACTAGCGGGCTCCTACGAGCAGTACTTC
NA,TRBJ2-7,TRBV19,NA,CASSFSSSYEQYF,TGTGCCAGTAGTTTTTCGAGCTCCTACGAGCAGTACTTC
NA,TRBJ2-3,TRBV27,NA,CASSPSSGTQYF,TGTGCCAGCAGTCCCTCGTCGGGGACGCAGTATTTT